This TCR beta chain was recorded in a study of CD8 T cells in ankylosing spondylitis. A few counts support this clonotype. A single record per CDR3 protein comes from TCRdb applying MiXCR to the 5' RACE reads. The sample records over 25,000 distinct CDR3 sequences, 14% being singletons. The sequenced material came from blood. The clonotype was recovered from a male donor with ankylosing spondylitis or in good health (not recorded which).

The CDR3 spells CASSLGPLIFTDTQYF. CDR3 DNA sequence: TGTGCCAGCAGCTTAGGGCCTCTTATCTTCACAGATACGCAGTATTTT. V is TRBV7-2 and J is TRBJ2-3; D gene unclear. Trimming removed 1 base from V and 2 bases from J, with 13 bases in between. The CDR3 is made up of 16 amino acids. The germline V gene encodes CDR1 SGHTA and CDR2 FQGNSA.